Following are 17 T cell receptor beta chains from one sample sequenced in a study of T cell responses to AZD1222 COVID-19 vaccine. Repertoires were generated with immunoSEQ multiplex PCR, while TCRdb's copy carries only in-frame clones and drops some. The sample holds 140,000 to 150,000 clones, roughly 93% seen once. This specimen was peripheral blood, taken after recovery from COVID-19. The source of these receptors is an adult who had recovered from COVID-19.

The sample holds one count of this clone. The V call is TRBV7-2, the J call TRBJ2-1; the D gene is possibly TRBD2 (6 bases). CDR3 size: 17 residues. V lost 2 bases and J lost 9, with 23 bases in between. From germline, CDR1 is SGHTA and CDR2 FQGNSA. The CDR3 is CASSLSLQRGLGGEQFF. CDR3 coding DNA: TGTGCCAGCAGCTTAAGCCTCCAGCGAGGCTTGGGGGGTGAGCAGTTCTTC.

This sequence joins TRBV9 and TRBJ2-3, with TRBD2 as a possible D gene (6 bases). Germline V gene sequence: CDR1 SGDLS, CDR2 YYNGEE. Deletions cut 0 bases from V and 2 bases from J, with 7 bases between. The CDR3 contains 14 residues. Written as DNA, the CDR3 is TGTGCCAGCAGCGTAGGGACTACCACAGATACGCAGTATTTT. Protein product: CASSVGTTTDTQYF.

The V call is TRBV19, the J call TRBJ2-3; 15 bases are a match to TRBD2. The germline V gene encodes CDR1 LNHDA and CDR2 SQIVND (reference sequence). This CDR3 contains 17 residues. Germline trimming cut 4 bases from V and 3 bases from J; bases unmatched to any gene: 5. CDR3 loop: CASSKTGTSGRTDTQYF. The CDR3 DNA follows: TGTGCCAGTAGTAAAACCGGGACTAGCGGGAGGACAGATACGCAGTATTTT.

This chain links TRBV6-5 with TRBJ2-1; D is undetermined. The CDR3 length is 15 residues. The germline V gene encodes CDR1 MNHEY and CDR2 SVGAGI. V lost 5 bases and J lost 7, with 18 bases in between. For the CDR3, the DNA is TGTGCCAGCAGTCCCCAAGGTGGGCGCCATAATGAGCAGTTCTTC. Residues: CASSPQGGRHNEQFF.

This clone appeared a few times. Mismatch with germline at one junction end may stem from a read error. The rearrangement joins TRBV7-7 to TRBJ2-2; D not certain. The germline gives CDR1 SSHAT, CDR2 FNYEAQ (reference sequence). CDR3 length: 15 amino acids. The CDR3, as DNA: TGTGCTAGCAGCCCGAGTTCAACTGGGGCCGGGGAGCTGTTTTTT. Protein sequence: CASSPSSTGAGELFF.

The chain is built from TRBV28 and TRBJ1-5; D might be TRBD1 (5 bases). In germline, CDR1 is MDHEN, CDR2 SYDVKM. The CDR3 spans 15 residues. Trimming removed 0 bases from V and 4 bases from J, with 10 bases in between. This CDR3 is CASSLWQGENQPQHF. CDR3 sequence (DNA): TGTGCCAGCAGTTTATGGCAGGGAGAGAATCAGCCCCAGCATTTT.

The V call is TRBV2, the J call TRBJ2-1; D call uncertain. With 3 bases removed from V and 2 bases from J, the gap between germline ends came to 11 bases. This CDR3 region has 15 residues. The germline V gene encodes CDR1 SNHLY and CDR2 FYNNEI. Written as DNA, the CDR3 is TGTGCCAGCAGTGACCCGGGTACTCCCTACAATGAGCAGTTCTTC. This gives the protein CASSDPGTPYNEQFF.

The V call is TRBV6-5, the J call TRBJ2-7; D is perhaps TRBD2 (5 bases). The germline CDR1 and CDR2 sequences are MNHEY and SVGAGI. This CDR3 contains 13 residues. The V end was cut by 3 bases, the J end by 4 bases, with 10 bases between. The CDR3 loop reads CASSYSGVYEQYF. CDR3 coding DNA: TGTGCCAGCAGTTATTCCGGGGTTTACGAGCAGTACTTC.

The chain recombines TRBV11-2 with TRBJ2-7; weak D call: TRBD2 (5 bases). V lost 1 base and J lost 3, with 10 bases in between. Per germline, CDR1 SGHAT and CDR2 FQNNGV. This CDR3 region has 14 residues. CDR3: CASSLAISVYEQYF. In nucleotides, the CDR3 is TGTGCCAGCAGCTTAGCCATTAGCGTCTACGAGCAGTACTTC.

This clone was counted once. This CDR3 is CASSIGTIRTSYEQYF. The CDR3 region has the DNA TGTGCCAGCAGCATTGGGACCATACGGACTAGCTACGAGCAGTACTTC. The chain has TRBV3-1 (or the pseudogene TRBV3-2) and TRBJ2-7, with 7 positions matching TRBD2. V was pared by 5 bases and J by 3 bases, with 13 bases of the junction left unmatched. The CDR3 runs 16 residues. The germline CDR1 and CDR2 sequences are LGHDT and YNNKEL (reference sequence).

V usage is TRBV14 and J usage is TRBJ2-5, with 8 bases fitting TRBD2. The V segment lost 1 base and the J segment 9 bases; nucleotides outside the gene matches: 7. The CDR3 is 14 amino acids. CDR1 is SGHDN and CDR2 is FVKESK in the germline V gene. The CDR3 region is CASSQGDGRGAQYF. The CDR3 bases are TGTGCCAGCAGCCAAGGTGACGGGAGGGGGGCCCAGTACTTC.

Of note for this clone: At one boundary the junction diverges from the germline segment, which might be a read error. The genes are TRBV7-7 and TRBJ2-7, with a weak D call TRBD1 (5 bases). CDR3 size: 17 residues. The V gene's germline CDR1 is SSHAT and CDR2 FNYEAQ (reference sequence). The DNA for the CDR3 is TGTGCTAGCAGCTTAATTCATGATCGTGGGGCCCCCTACGAGCAGTACTTC. It yields the protein CASSLIHDRGAPYEQYF.

The genes are TRBV27 and TRBJ2-7, with 11 bases identical to TRBD2. The CDR3 contains 15 residues. The germline gives CDR1 MNHEY, CDR2 SMNVEV (reference sequence). V dropped 4 bases and J dropped 2; count of bases not matched to a gene: 4. DNA of the CDR3: TGTGCCAGCAGTTCTACTAGCGGGAGTACCTACGAGCAGTACTTC. Translated: CASSSTSGSTYEQYF.

A single count supports this clone. The CDR3 coding sequence is TGTGCCAGCAGCGTACGGACTAGCTCCTACAATGAGCAGTTCTTC. Residues: CASSVRTSSYNEQFF. This rearrangement joins TRBV9 to TRBJ2-1; 7 positions match TRBD2. The CDR3 has 15 residues. V was pared by 1 base and J by 0 bases, with 1 base of the junction left unmatched. Germline assignment: CDR1 SGDLS and CDR2 YYNGEE.

The V and J genes are TRBV27 and TRBJ1-6; 8 bases line up with TRBD1. From germline, CDR1 is MNHEY and CDR2 SMNVEV (reference sequence). V shed 7 bases, J shed 2 bases, and the junction held 4 bases outside the gene matches. The CDR3 has 15 residues. DNA for the CDR3: TGTGCCAGCAAAGGACAGGGCCCCTATAATTCACCCCTCCACTTT. Translation: CASKGQGPYNSPLHF.

The chain joins TRBV29-1 to TRBJ2-1; D is possibly TRBD2 (5 bases). The CDR3 has 15 residues. Per the germline V gene, CDR1 is SQVTM and CDR2 is ANQGSEA. The germline V and J ends were trimmed by 5 bases and 5 bases, with 19 bases remaining between them. The CDR3 reads CSVIRESHTNNEQFF. CDR3 bases: TGCAGCGTTATAAGGGAGTCCCATACAAACAATGAGCAGTTCTTC.

The chain links TRBV30 to TRBJ1-1; D is ambiguous. V shed 2 bases and J shed 5 bases, with 9 bases lying between them. CDR1 is GTSNPN, CDR2 SVGIG, per germline (reference sequence). The CDR3 contains 12 residues. Written as DNA, the CDR3 is TGTGCCTGGAGTTCCTTTAGGACTGAAGCTTTCTTT. Amino acid sequence: CAWSSFRTEAFF.